This section outlines one T cell receptor (beta chain) sequence together with its context. The CDR3 spans 13 residues. Germline V gene lookup returns CDR1 SGHRS and CDR2 YFSETQ. V was cut by 0 bases and J by 5 bases, with 9 bases left in between. The data belong to a study of T cells in narcolepsy. Here immunoSEQ multiplex PCR was the method, and the copy in TCRdb shows in-frame clones only, minus some. The data hold 18,000 or so clones, with approximately 84% observed a single time. The chain has TRBV5-1 and TRBJ2-7, with D possibly matching TRBD1 (5 bases). The receptor was derived from a human donor in good health. Sample: memory (CD45RA-) CD4+ T cells from blood. This CDR3 is CASSLGGRNEQYF. CDR3 DNA: TGCGCCAGCAGCTTGGGGGGCCGAAACGAGCAGTACTTC.